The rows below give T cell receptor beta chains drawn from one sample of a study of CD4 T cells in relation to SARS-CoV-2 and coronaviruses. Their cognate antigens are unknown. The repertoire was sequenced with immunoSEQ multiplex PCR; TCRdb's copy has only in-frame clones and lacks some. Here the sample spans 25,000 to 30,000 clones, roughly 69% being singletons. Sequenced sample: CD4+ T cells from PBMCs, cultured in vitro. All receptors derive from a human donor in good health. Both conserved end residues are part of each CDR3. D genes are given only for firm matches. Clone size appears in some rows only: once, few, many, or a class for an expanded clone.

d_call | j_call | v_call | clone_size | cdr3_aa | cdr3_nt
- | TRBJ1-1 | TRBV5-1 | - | CASSLDSLNTEAFF | TGCGCCAGCAGCTTGGACAGTCTGAACACTGAAGCTTTCTTT
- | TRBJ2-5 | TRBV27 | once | CASSRAGAGWSQETQYF | TGTGCCAGCAGCCGCGCAGGGGCGGGTTGGTCCCAAGAGACCCAGTACTTC
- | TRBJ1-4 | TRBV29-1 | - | CSVETDDGEKLFF | TGCAGCGTTGAGACGGACGATGGAGAAAAACTGTTTTTT
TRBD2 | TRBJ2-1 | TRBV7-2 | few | CASSFLAGEQFF | TGTGCCAGCAGCTTTCTAGCGGGGGAGCAGTTCTTC
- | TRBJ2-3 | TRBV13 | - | CASSRTPGKGDTQYF | TGTGCCAGCAGCCGGACCCCAGGGAAAGGAGATACGCAGTATTTT
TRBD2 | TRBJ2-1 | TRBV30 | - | CAWSVLGWLAGEMGEQFF | TGTGCCTGGAGTGTATTAGGTTGGCTAGCGGGAGAGATGGGTGAGCAGTTCTTC
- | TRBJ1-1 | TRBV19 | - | CASSISQTNTEAFF | TGTGCCAGTAGTATTTCCCAGACGAACACTGAAGCTTTCTTT
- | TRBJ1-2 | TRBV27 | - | CASSLLGPPALDGYTF | TGTGCCAGCAGTTTATTAGGGCCACCGGCCCTGGATGGCTACACCTTC
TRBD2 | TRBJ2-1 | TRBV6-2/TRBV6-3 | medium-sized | CASSYSLLRGSYNEQFF | TGTGCCAGCAGTTACTCCCTGTTGCGGGGGTCCTACAATGAGCAGTTCTTC
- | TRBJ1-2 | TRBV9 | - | CASSPSQGYGYTF | TGTGCCAGCAGCCCAAGCCAAGGCTATGGCTACACCTTC
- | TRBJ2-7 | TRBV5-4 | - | CASSLSRNYEQYF | TGTGCCAGCAGCTTGAGCCGGAACTACGAGCAGTACTTC
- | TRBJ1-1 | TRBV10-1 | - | CASSDEGVTEAFF | TGCGCCAGCAGTGATGAGGGTGTCACTGAAGCTTTCTTT
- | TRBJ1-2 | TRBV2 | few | CASSEAQGFWDTF | TGTGCCAGCAGTGAGGCACAGGGTTTTTGGGACACCTTC
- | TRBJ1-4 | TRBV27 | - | CASSLGLLNEKLFF | TGTGCCAGCAGTTTAGGGCTTCTTAATGAAAAACTGTTTTTT
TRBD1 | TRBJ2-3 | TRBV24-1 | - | CATSSGQGGTDTQYF | TGTGCCACCAGTTCTGGACAGGGGGGCACAGATACGCAGTATTTT
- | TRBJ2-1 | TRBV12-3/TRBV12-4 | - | CASSRINEQFF | TGTGCCAGCAGCCGAATAAATGAGCAGTTCTTC
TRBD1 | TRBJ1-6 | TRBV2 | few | CASSIRQGKDSPLHF | TGTGCCAGCAGCATCAGACAGGGGAAGGATTCACCCCTCCACTTT
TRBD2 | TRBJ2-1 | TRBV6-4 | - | CASRTSGGANEQFF | TGTGCCAGCAGGACTAGCGGGGGGGCAAATGAGCAGTTCTTC
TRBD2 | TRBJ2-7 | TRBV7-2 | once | CASSSQPSGGAHEQYF | TGTGCCAGCAGCTCACAACCTAGCGGGGGTGCCCACGAGCAGTACTTC
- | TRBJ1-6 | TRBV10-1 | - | CASSNQGNSPLHF | TGCGCCAGCAGCAACCAGGGTAATTCACCCCTCCACTTT
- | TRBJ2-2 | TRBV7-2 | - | CASSLWHTGELFF | TGTGCCAGCAGCTTATGGCACACCGGGGAGCTGTTTTTT
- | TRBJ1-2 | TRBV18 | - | CASSPTWSSDYGYTF | TGTGCCAGCTCACCAACTTGGAGCAGTGACTATGGCTACACCTTC
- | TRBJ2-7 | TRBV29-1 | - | CSVAGTPRNEQYF | TGCAGCGTCGCCGGGACCCCGCGTAACGAGCAGTACTTC
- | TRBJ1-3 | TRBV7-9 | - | CASSFGQPVSGNTIYF | TGTGCCAGCAGCTTCGGACAGCCGGTATCTGGAAACACCATATATTTT
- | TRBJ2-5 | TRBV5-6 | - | CASSFESQETQYF | TGTGCCAGCAGCTTTGAAAGCCAAGAGACCCAGTACTTC
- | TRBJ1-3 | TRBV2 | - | CASEKDHSSGNTIYF | TGTGCCAGCGAAAAGGACCATTCCTCTGGAAACACCATATATTTT
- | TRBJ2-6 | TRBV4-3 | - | CASSRDASSGANVLTF | TGCGCCAGCAGCCGGGACGCGAGCTCTGGGGCCAACGTCCTGACTTTC
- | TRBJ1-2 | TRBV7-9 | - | CASRHHMQYGYTF | TGTGCCAGCAGGCATCACATGCAATATGGCTACACCTTC
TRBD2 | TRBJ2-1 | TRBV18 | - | CASSEFSGLAGPNEQFF | TGTGCCAGCTCAGAATTTTCGGGACTAGCGGGACCCAATGAGCAGTTCTTC
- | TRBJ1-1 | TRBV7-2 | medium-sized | CASSLAGPNTEAFF | TGTGCCAGCAGCTTAGCGGGCCCGAACACTGAAGCTTTCTTT
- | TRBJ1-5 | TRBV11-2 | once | CASSAHPGGNQPQHF | TGTGCCAGCAGCGCTCACCCGGGAGGCAATCAGCCCCAGCATTTT
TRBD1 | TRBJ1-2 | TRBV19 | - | CASTAGQEFYGYTF | TGTGCCAGTACCGCGGGACAGGAATTCTATGGCTACACCTTC
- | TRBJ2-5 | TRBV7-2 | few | CASGLRYQETQYF | TGTGCCAGCGGATTAAGGTACCAAGAGACCCAGTACTTC
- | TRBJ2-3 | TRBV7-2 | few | CASSLAKDGGRDTQYF | TGTGCCAGCAGCTTAGCCAAAGACGGGGGAAGAGATACGCAGTATTTT
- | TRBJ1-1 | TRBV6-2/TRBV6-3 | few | CASSYRSGTEAFF | TGTGCCAGCAGTTACAGATCGGGGACTGAAGCTTTCTTT
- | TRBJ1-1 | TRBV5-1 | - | CASSLVGGVDTEAFF | TGCGCCAGCAGCTTGGTTGGGGGCGTGGACACTGAAGCTTTCTTT
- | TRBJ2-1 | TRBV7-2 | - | CASSPPGPVGQFF | TGTGCCAGCAGCCCTCCAGGTCCTGTTGGGCAGTTCTTC
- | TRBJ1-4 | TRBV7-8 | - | CASSLAGGVNEKLFF | TGTGCCAGCAGCTTAGCTGGAGGGGTTAACGAAAAACTGTTTTTT
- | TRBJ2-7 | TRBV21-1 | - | CASSPSYEQYF | TGTGCCAGCAGCCCATCCTACGAGCAGTACTTC
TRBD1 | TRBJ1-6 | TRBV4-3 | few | CASSRRRSGGSSYNSPLHF | TGCGCCAGCAGCCGCCGGAGGTCAGGGGGAAGCTCCTATAATTCACCCCTCCACTTT
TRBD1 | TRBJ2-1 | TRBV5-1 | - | CASSPQPTGGRYNEQFF | TGCGCCAGCAGCCCTCAACCGACAGGGGGGAGGTACAATGAGCAGTTCTTC